One and the same sample provided the 21 T cell receptor beta chains below, sequenced in a study of T cells after posttransplantation cyclophosphamide. Assay: immunoSEQ multiplex PCR; the TCRdb copy retains only in-frame clones and omits some. This set yields over 45,000 clones and no singletons; the top ten hold 2.2%. Sample: PBMCs. These receptors all come from a man aged 35-49 years in good health, CMV-negative, and a related stem cell transplant donor.

This clone was counted ten times or more. The J gene is TRBJ1-2, the V gene TRBV7-9, with D unclear. This CDR3 has 12 amino acids. Trimming removed 5 bases at V and 3 bases at J, with 7 bases between. CDR1 is SEHNR and CDR2 is FQNEAQ in the germline V gene (reference sequence). CDR3 sequence: CASSPRDYGYTF. The CDR3 bases are TGTGCCAGCAGCCCCCGGGACTATGGCTACACCTTC.

This clone was found many times. J is TRBJ1-2 and V is TRBV28, with 8 nucleotides matching TRBD1. This CDR3 spans 14 amino acids. Germline-derived CDR1 and CDR2 are MDHEN and SYDVKM. V trimming: 10 bases; J trimming: 6 bases; junction bases outside the gene matches: 13. In DNA form, the CDR3 reads TGTGCCATCCTTTCGACAGGGGTCTTTAATGGCTACACCTTC. Its protein is CAILSTGVFNGYTF.

This clone has a count of ten or more. The chain is built from TRBV18 and TRBJ1-2; 9 bases fit TRBD1. Germline trimming cut 4 bases from V and 8 bases from J; bases unmatched to any gene: 5. The CDR3 consists of 13 residues. Germline lookup yields CDR1 KGHSH and CDR2 LQKENI. The CDR3 spells CASSQQGAEGYTF. CDR3 nucleotide sequence: TGTGCCAGCTCACAACAGGGGGCAGAAGGCTACACCTTC.

This clone was detected ten times or more. The rearrangement joins TRBV4-1 to TRBJ1-1, with no clear D. This CDR3 has 14 residues. The V and J ends lost 3 bases and 0 bases respectively, with 8 bases between them. Per the germline V gene, CDR1 is MGHRA and CDR2 is YSYEKL. The CDR3 loop reads CASSHTELNTEAFF. In nucleotides, the CDR3 is TGCGCCAGCAGCCATACAGAGTTGAACACTGAAGCTTTCTTT.

The table lists this clone with many counts. V usage is TRBV28 and J usage is TRBJ2-6, with 8 bases identical to TRBD1. CDR3 size: 20 residues. The trim removed 1 base at V and 0 bases at J, leaving 11 bases unmatched. Germline loops: CDR1 MDHEN, CDR2 SYDVKM. Written as DNA, the CDR3 is TGTGCCAGCAGTTTATTGGGGGCGGGACAGGTGATCTCTGGGGCCAACGTCCTGACTTTC. Protein sequence: CASSLLGAGQVISGANVLTF. The full variable domain, rest sourced from reference TRBV28 and TRBJ2-6, is DVKVTQSSRYLVKRTGEKVFLECVQDMDHENMFWYRQDPGLGLRLIYFSYDVKMKEKGDIPEGYSVSREKKERFSLILESASTNQTSMYLCASSLLGAGQVISGANVLTFGAGSRLTVL.

There are many counts of this clone. The V gene is TRBV5-4, the J gene TRBJ1-2; 7 nucleotides agree with TRBD1. Germline V CDR1 and CDR2: SGHNT, YYREEE (reference sequence). The trim removed 3 bases at V and 3 bases at J, leaving 2 bases unmatched. This CDR3 is 13 amino acids long. CDR3 DNA: TGTGCCAGCAGCTCGGGGACAGACTATGGCTACACCTTC. Translation gives CASSSGTDYGYTF.

This clone was observed many times. The gene calls are TRBV7-3 and TRBJ2-7; 7 bases map to TRBD2. The CDR3 spans 14 residues. V lost 2 bases to trimming and J lost 6 bases; unmatched junction nucleotides: 7. Germline loops: CDR1 SGHTA, CDR2 FQGTGA. CDR3 sequence: CASSLGSGKFEQYF. In DNA, the CDR3 is TGTGCCAGCAGCTTAGGCAGCGGGAAGTTCGAGCAGTACTTC.

This clone was seen repeatedly, ten times or more. V is TRBV7-2 and J is TRBJ2-1; 9 nucleotides match TRBD2. The CDR3 consists of 15 residues. Unmatched junction bases numbered 3, after V lost 3 bases and J lost 3 bases. Germline V gene sequence: CDR1 SGHTA, CDR2 FQGNSA. In DNA form, the CDR3 reads TGTGCCAGCAGCTTGACTAGCGGACTCTACAATGAGCAGTTCTTC. Translated, it gives CASSLTSGLYNEQFF. Drawing the rest from reference TRBV7-2 and TRBJ2-1, the complete variable domain is GAGVSQSPSNKVTEKGKDVELRCDPISGHTALYWYRQSLGQGLEFLIYFQGNSAPDKSGLPSDRFSAERTGGSVSTLTIQRTQQEDSAVYLCASSLTSGLYNEQFFGPGTRLTVL.

This clone was detected ten times or more. The rearrangement links TRBV27 to TRBJ1-3; D unresolved. The CDR3 has 14 residues. V was pared by 6 bases and J by 0 bases, with 9 bases between. Germline V CDR1 and CDR2: MNHEY, SMNVEV (reference sequence). The CDR3 loop reads CASSLGGSGNTIYF. The DNA for the CDR3 is TGTGCCAGCAGCCTCGGCGGCTCTGGAAACACCATATATTTT.

In its sample, this clone was seen many times. The rearrangement joins TRBV28 to TRBJ2-1; 7 nucleotides align to TRBD2. This CDR3 comprises 17 residues. V was clipped by 4 bases and J by 7 bases; unmatched bases: 16. The germline gives CDR1 MDHEN, CDR2 SYDVKM. Here the CDR3 DNA reads TGTGCCAGCAGTTCCCCCCTCGGGAGGAGAGGTAGTAATGAGCAGTTCTTC. Protein product: CASSSPLGRRGSNEQFF.

This clone was counted many times. Written as DNA, the CDR3 is TGCGCCAGCAGCCAAGAGGGCCTAGCGGGCGCAGATACGCAGTATTTT. Its protein product is CASSQEGLAGADTQYF. This chain uses TRBV4-1 with TRBJ2-3; 8 bases map to TRBD2. Germline V gives CDR1 MGHRA, CDR2 YSYEKL. The length of the CDR3 is 16 residues. Trimming at V came to 0 bases and at J to 4 bases, leaving 6 bases not matched to a gene.

This clone was seen repeatedly, ten times or more. This sequence joins TRBV6-6 and TRBJ1-1; 8 bases align to TRBD1. The CDR3 spans 12 residues. The germline V gene has CDR1 MNHNY and CDR2 SVGAGI (reference sequence). The V gene end was trimmed by 4 bases and the J gene end by 9 bases; junction bases not matched to a gene: 4. The CDR3 sequence is CASSSTGVKAFF. CDR3 sequence (DNA): TGTGCCAGCAGTTCGACAGGGGTCAAAGCTTTCTTT.

At least ten counts were recorded for this clone. This chain joins TRBV5-1 and TRBJ2-3; the D gene is possibly TRBD1 (6 bases). V shed 4 bases and J shed 0 bases, with 9 bases lying between them. CDR3 length: 14 residues. From germline, CDR1 is SGHRS and CDR2 YFSETQ. The CDR3 is CASSRTASTDTQYF. CDR3 nucleotides: TGCGCCAGCAGCCGGACAGCGAGCACAGATACGCAGTATTTT.

At least ten counts were recorded for this clone. The chain combines TRBV7-6 with TRBJ2-7; 10 bases are shared with TRBD1. Germline CDR1 and CDR2: SGHVS and FNYEAQ. This CDR3 comprises 14 residues. Trimming took 3 bases from V and 2 from J; bases not matched to a gene: 1. As DNA, the CDR3 is TGTGCCAGCAGCTTGACAGGGGGCGCCTACGAGCAGTACTTC. It is translated as CASSLTGGAYEQYF.

This clone was recorded many times. This sequence joins TRBV28 and TRBJ2-7, with D possibly matching TRBD1 (6 bases). Between the trimmed V and J ends, which lost 6 bases and 1 base, there was a span of 16 bases. The CDR3 is made up of 15 amino acids. Germline V gene lookup returns CDR1 MDHEN and CDR2 SYDVKM. This CDR3 is CASRESLDSSYEQYF. The CDR3 DNA reads TGTGCCAGCAGGGAATCGCTGGACAGTTCCTACGAGCAGTACTTC.

This clone was seen repeatedly, ten times or more. The J gene is TRBJ2-5, the V gene TRBV6-5, with TRBD1 identical over 9 bases. The CDR3 runs to 13 residues. V lost 5 bases, J lost 10 bases, and 8 bases stayed unmatched. Per the germline V gene, CDR1 is MNHEY and CDR2 is SVGAGI. CDR3 sequence: CASSKLRDRDQYF. CDR3 sequence (DNA): TGTGCCAGCAGTAAACTCCGGGACAGGGACCAGTACTTC.

Ten or more counts support this clone. V gene TRBV7-3 combines with J gene TRBJ2-1; 8 positions agree with TRBD2. In germline, CDR1 is SGHTA, CDR2 FQGTGA. V trimming: 4 bases; J trimming: 0 bases; junction bases outside the gene matches: 5. The CDR3 consists of 16 residues. CDR3 amino acids: CASSSRAGASYNEQFF. The CDR3 DNA reads as TGTGCCAGCAGCTCCAGAGCGGGGGCCTCCTACAATGAGCAGTTCTTC.

This clone was observed a few times. A read error may produce the germline difference seen at one junction end. The CDR3 nucleotides read TGTGTCAGTAGTCTCTTCAGGGGGACTTGGGGGGATCAGCCCCAGCATTTT. Amino acids: CVSSLFRGTWGDQPQHF. This chain joins TRBV19 and TRBJ1-5; TRBD1 aligns across 7 bases. The length of the CDR3 is 17 residues. Germline V gene sequence: CDR1 LNHDA, CDR2 SQIVND (reference sequence).

This clone was observed at least ten times. The J gene is TRBJ2-3, the V gene TRBV5-1; TRBD2 matches 13 bases. CDR3 length equals 16 residues. V lost 4 bases, J lost 3 bases, and 5 bases stayed unmatched. The V gene's germline CDR1 is SGHRS and CDR2 YFSETQ. As DNA, the CDR3 is TGCGCCAGCAGCCCCCTGACTAGCGGGAGGACAGATACGCAGTATTTT. This gives the protein CASSPLTSGRTDTQYF.

This clone was counted at least ten times. This chain links TRBV4-2 with TRBJ2-1; 7 bases are shared with TRBD2. CDR1 is LGHNA, CDR2 YNFKEQ, per germline. After removal of 6 bases from V and 3 bases from J, the junction contained 8 bases not matched to a gene. The CDR3 totals 15 residues. CDR3 nucleotides: TGTGCCAGCAGGAGTGCGAGCGGGGTCTACAATGAGCAGTTCTTC. Protein product: CASRSASGVYNEQFF.

This clone was recorded a few times. The rearrangement uses TRBV29-1 and TRBJ2-5, with 7 positions matching TRBD2. The CDR3 is 14 amino acids. Trimming cost V 1 base and J 4 bases; bases outside gene matches: 6. CDR1 SQVTM and CDR2 ANQGSEA come from the germline V gene. In nucleotides, the CDR3 is TGCAGCGTTGAAGCCGGGAGGTTTCGAGAGACCCAGTACTTC. Amino acids: CSVEAGRFRETQYF.